This T cell receptor beta chain was recovered during a study of CD8 T cells in ankylosing spondylitis. This CDR3 is built from 11 residues. V lost 7 bases and J lost 13; bases outside the gene matches: 12. Looked up from germline, CDR1 is SQVTM and CDR2 is ANQGSEA. This clonotype was seen repeatedly, ten times or more. MiXCR, applied by TCRdb to the 5' RACE reads, yields one record per CDR3 protein. The sample shows just over 150,000 distinct CDR3 sequences, around 18% of them seen only once. The receptor comes from a male donor with ankylosing spondylitis or in good health (not recorded which). J is TRBJ2-7 and V is TRBV29-1; 8 bases align to TRBD1. The sample was blood, either unsorted or a sorted T cell fraction (not recorded which). CDR3: CSAISRTGTYF. The CDR3 region has the DNA TGCAGCGCCATCAGCCGGACAGGGACATACTTC.